The 6 T cell receptor beta chains below come from one sample, sequenced in a study of naive and memory T cell subsets. An equimolar mix of two oligonucleotides served as the beta constant-region primer for TRBC1 and TRBC2. TCRdb independently ran MiXCR on the UMI-ligation and nested PCR reads; one entry per CDR3 protein. The repertoire holds about 80,000 distinct CDR3 sequences, with around 13% as singletons. Sequenced sample: central memory CD4+ T cells from blood. These receptors all come from a human donor in good health.

The chain recombines TRBV20-1 with TRBJ1-2, with D unclear. The V end was cut by 3 bases, the J end by 3 bases, with 8 bases between. This CDR3 spans 12 amino acids. CDR1 and CDR2 from the germline V gene are DFQATT and SNEGSKA (reference sequence). Written as DNA, the CDR3 is TGCAGTGCTAGCACAGCTCACTATGGCTACACCTTC. This gives the protein CSASTAHYGYTF.

This clonotype was observed at least ten times. The chain carries TRBV7-2 and TRBJ2-1; 11 bases align to TRBD2. This CDR3 has 15 residues. Germline-derived CDR1 and CDR2 are SGHTA and FQGNSA. J was trimmed by 4 bases and V by 6 bases; bases with no gene match: 5. CDR3 nucleotides: TGTGCCAGCAGAGAGAGGACTAGCGGGTACAATGAGCAGTTCTTC. It is translated as CASRERTSGYNEQFF.

The chain couples TRBV27 to TRBJ1-5; TRBD1 aligns across 8 bases. Unmatched junction bases numbered 6, after V lost 4 bases and J lost 1 base. In germline, CDR1 is MNHEY, CDR2 SMNVEV (reference sequence). The CDR3 contains 16 residues. The CDR3 DNA sequence: TGTGCCAGCAGTTCGGGACAGGTTGGCAGCAATCAGCCCCAGCATTTT. Its translation: CASSSGQVGSNQPQHF.

The V and J genes are TRBV6-6 and TRBJ1-6; D not resolved. With 4 bases removed from V and 0 bases from J, the gap between germline ends came to 10 bases. Germline CDR1 and CDR2: MNHNY and SVGAGI (reference sequence). This CDR3 has 16 amino acids. Here the CDR3 reads CASSLSPSSYNSPLHF. CDR3 nucleotides: TGTGCCAGCAGTTTATCACCGAGCTCCTATAATTCACCCCTCCACTTT.

This clonotype has at least ten counts. This chain uses TRBV2 with TRBJ2-3, with TRBD2 as a possible D gene (6 bases). V was clipped by 4 bases and J by 1 base, with 6 bases between them. CDR1 is SNHLY, CDR2 FYNNEI, per germline. CDR3 length: 13 residues. The CDR3 here is CASSASGTDTQYF. In DNA form, the CDR3 reads TGTGCCAGCAGTGCTAGCGGCACAGATACGCAGTATTTT.

The chain recombines TRBV6-2 or TRBV6-3 with TRBJ2-1; a weak D match, TRBD2 (5 bases). V was cut by 5 bases and J by 0 bases, with 11 bases left in between. The germline V gene has CDR1 MNHEY and CDR2 SVGEGT. The CDR3 totals 15 residues. This chain's CDR3 is CASSLRAVSYNEQFF. The CDR3 DNA follows: TGTGCCAGCAGTCTGCGGGCGGTCTCCTACAATGAGCAGTTCTTC.